Only a few counts were recorded for the clone carrying this TCR beta chain. The antigen remains unidentified. The V and J ends lost 2 bases and 3 bases respectively, with 7 bases between them. The CDR3 runs 13 residues. Looked up from germline, CDR1 is SGHAT and CDR2 is FQNNGV. TCRdb fed the RT-PCR reads into MiXCR, producing one record per CDR3 protein. The table includes 530,000 or so distinct CDR3 sequences, 12% to 15% detected once. These data belong to a study of response to subunit inactivated influenza vaccine. Study-level results: Authors suggested seasonal influenza vaccinations each recruit few new T cells.

V gene TRBV11-2 combines with J gene TRBJ1-2; tentatively, D is TRBD1 (6 bases). The sequence was collected from a man aged 45-60 years who received an inactivated influenza vaccine. Sequenced material: PBMCs from blood, taken 11 to 12 days after vaccination. The CDR3 reads CASSLSGDYGYTF. The CDR3 DNA is TGTGCCAGCAGCTTATCAGGGGACTATGGCTACACCTTC.